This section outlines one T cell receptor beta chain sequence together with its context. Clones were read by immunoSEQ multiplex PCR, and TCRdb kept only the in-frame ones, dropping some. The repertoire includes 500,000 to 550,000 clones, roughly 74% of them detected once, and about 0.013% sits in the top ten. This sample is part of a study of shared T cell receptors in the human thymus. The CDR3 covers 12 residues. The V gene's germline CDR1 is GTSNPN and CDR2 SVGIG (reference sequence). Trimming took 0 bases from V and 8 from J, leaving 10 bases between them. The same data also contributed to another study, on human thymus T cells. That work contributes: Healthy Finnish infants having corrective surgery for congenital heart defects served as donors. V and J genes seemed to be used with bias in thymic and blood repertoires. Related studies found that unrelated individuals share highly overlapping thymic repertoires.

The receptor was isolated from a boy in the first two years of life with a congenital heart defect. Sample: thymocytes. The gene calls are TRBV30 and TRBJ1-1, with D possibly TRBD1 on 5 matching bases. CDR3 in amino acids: CAWSVQVGEAFF. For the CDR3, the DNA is TGTGCCTGGAGTGTACAGGTTGGGGAAGCTTTCTTT.